This T cell receptor (beta chain) was recorded in a study of blood T cell repertoires in COVID-19. The overall study: The United States, Italy and Spain provided the acute and convalescent COVID-19 samples. From T cells, B-cell-depleted T cells, or PBMCs came the material, which was cDNA or gDNA.

This CDR3 contains 15 residues. With 4 bases clipped from V and 4 bases from J, the junction kept 6 bases outside the gene matches. Germline-derived CDR1 and CDR2 are SGHTS and YDEGEE. In the original processing: Using reference gene primer amplification, nucleated cell counts were estimated. Repertoires were generated with immunoSEQ multiplex PCR, while TCRdb's copy carries only in-frame clones and drops some. V, J and clone size were drawn from that table, and D and trimming were deduced from the DNA. The sample yields some 300,000 clones, 85% to 90% seen once. The specimen sequenced was PBMCs or T cells enriched from blood (not recorded which). This receptor was identified in a man in his thirties or forties who had recovered from COVID-19. This rearrangement joins TRBV5-8 to TRBJ1-5; 9 bases are shared with TRBD1. The CDR3 protein is CASSRGQGPNQPQHF. The DNA of the CDR3 is TGTGCCAGCAGCAGGGGACAGGGTCCGAATCAGCCCCAGCATTTT.